Each of the 13 T cell receptor beta chains below was sequenced from the same sample in a study of metastatic and nonmetastatic thyroid tumors. With MiXCR, TCRdb called clones anew from the PCR reads. The sample holds about 59,000 clones, 16% seen once. All patients were untreated before thyroid surgery. The sample taken for sequencing was blood. These receptors originate from a male donor with papillary thyroid cancer or a benign thyroid nodule (not recorded which). Some clones in this sample may be carry-over from other donors' samples.

This clone was seen many times. This chain uses TRBV15 with TRBJ1-6; maybe TRBD1 (6 bases). The CDR3 totals 17 residues. Germline V gene sequence: CDR1 LNHNV, CDR2 YYDKDF (reference sequence). V was pared by 3 bases and J by 0 bases, with 12 bases between. This CDR3 is CATSRRTGSSYNSPLHF. In nucleotides, the CDR3 is TGTGCCACCAGCAGGCGCACAGGGAGCTCCTATAATTCACCCCTCCACTTT.

This clone has more than one count but fewer than ten. This sequence joins TRBV27 and TRBJ2-3; maybe TRBD2 (6 bases). The V end was cut by 10 bases, the J end by 1 base, with 30 bases between. This CDR3 region has 19 residues. Germline lookup yields CDR1 MNHEY and CDR2 SMNVEV (reference sequence). In DNA, the CDR3 is TGTGCCACCCATTTCCAATATCATCGGGAGAGAATGGGCACAGATACGCAGTATTTT. Translated: CATHFQYHRERMGTDTQYF.

This clone was observed a handful of times. The chain carries TRBV6-2 or TRBV6-3 and TRBJ2-3; D gene ambiguous. Trimming took 2 bases from V and 2 from J, leaving 8 bases between them. CDR1 and CDR2 from the germline V gene are MNHEY and SVGEGT. The CDR3 contains 14 residues. The chain's CDR3 is CASSYLGPTDTQYF. The CDR3 DNA sequence: TGTGCCAGCAGTTACCTCGGACCCACAGATACGCAGTATTTT.

This clone was observed many times. The J gene is TRBJ1-5, the V gene TRBV5-1, with D perhaps TRBD1 (5 bases). There are 15 residues in the CDR3. The germline V and J ends were trimmed by 4 bases and 0 bases, with 11 bases remaining between them. Per the germline V gene, CDR1 is SGHRS and CDR2 is YFSETQ. The CDR3 is CASSAGHNSNQPQHF. In nucleotides, the CDR3 is TGCGCCAGCAGCGCAGGACACAATAGCAATCAGCCCCAGCATTTT.

This clone was found many times. V usage is TRBV6-2 or TRBV6-3 and J usage is TRBJ2-7; 10 bases agree with TRBD2. Trimming took 6 bases from V and 4 from J; bases not matched to a gene: 6. CDR1 is MNHEY, CDR2 SVGEGT, per germline. The CDR3 consists of 14 residues. The CDR3 bases are TGTGCCAGCAGCCTAAGCGGGAGGGTGTACGAGCAGTACGTC. As protein: CASSLSGRVYEQYV.

In its sample, this clone was seen many times. J is TRBJ2-2 and V is TRBV9, with D maybe TRBD2 (6 bases). The germline CDR1 and CDR2 sequences are SGDLS and YYNGEE. The V end was cut by 0 bases, the J end by 7 bases, with 19 bases between. The length of the CDR3 is 17 residues. The CDR3 coding sequence is TGTGCCAGCAGCGTAGGGGGACTTGGACTTGGTGGCGGGGAGCTGTTTTTT. This gives the protein CASSVGGLGLGGGELFF.

This clone has ten or more counts. The chain combines TRBV6-1 with TRBJ2-3; perhaps TRBD1 as D (7 bases). Looked up from germline, CDR1 is MNHNS and CDR2 is SASEGT. There are 14 residues in the CDR3. Trimming shortened V by 7 bases and J by 4 bases, and 15 bases separated the two germline ends. In DNA form, the CDR3 reads TGTGCCAGCAAAAATCAGGGGGGAGCAGATACGCAGTATTTT. Its translation: CASKNQGGADTQYF.

This clone was counted ten times or more. The gene calls are TRBV20-1 and TRBJ2-7; D is uncertain. V was cut by 5 bases and J by 4 bases, with 12 bases left in between. Germline CDR1 DFQATT, CDR2 SNEGSKA (reference sequence). The CDR3 spans 12 residues. CDR3 DNA sequence: TGCAGTGCTCAGTTGGGATTTTACGAGCAGTACGTC. It specifies CSAQLGFYEQYV.

As concerns this clone: Mismatch with germline at one junction end may stem from a read error. J is TRBJ2-1 and V is TRBV5-1, with 8 bases that match TRBD2. Germline V gene sequence: CDR1 SGHRS, CDR2 YFSETQ. There are 15 residues in the CDR3. CDR3 in DNA: TGCGCCAGCAGCTTGGAGGGACTAGTCTACGATGAGCAGTTCTTC. It translates to CASSLEGLVYDEQFF.

This clone was counted many times. The chain carries TRBV16 and TRBJ1-3; weak D call: TRBD1 (5 bases). V was clipped by 4 bases and J by 0 bases, with 7 bases between them. The V gene's germline CDR1 is KGHSY and CDR2 FQNENV. The CDR3 extends over 14 amino acids. In nucleotides, the CDR3 is TGTGCCAGCAGCCCAGGGACCTCTGGAAACACCATATATTTT. Translating it yields CASSPGTSGNTIYF.

At least ten counts were recorded for this clone. CDR3 amino acids: CASTSVWTGHPYEQYF. For the CDR3, the DNA is TGTGCCAGCACATCCGTCTGGACGGGACATCCCTACGAGCAGTACTTC. The chain recombines TRBV28 with TRBJ2-7, with a tentative D call TRBD1 (6 bases). Germline V gene sequence: CDR1 MDHEN, CDR2 SYDVKM. The CDR3 length is 16 residues. Trimming took off 7 bases at V and 2 bases at J, with 21 bases between the two ends.

This clone was observed many times. Written as DNA, the CDR3 is TGTGCCAGCAGTTTATCCCCGGGGAGGAATACGCAGTATTTT. Translating gives CASSLSPGRNTQYF. This chain connects TRBV27 to TRBJ2-3; weak D call: TRBD2 (6 bases). V gave up 0 bases and J gave up 7 bases, with 11 bases separating them. This CDR3 has 14 amino acids. The germline CDR1 and CDR2 sequences are MNHEY and SMNVEV (reference sequence).

In the case of this clone: Being one base from a much bigger clone, this may be a read error. V and J are TRBV20-1 and TRBJ2-5; D unresolved. From germline, CDR1 is DFQATT and CDR2 SNEGSKA (reference sequence). The CDR3 extends over 11 amino acids. The CDR3 is CSDRDMRTQYF. Written as DNA, the CDR3 is TGCAGTGATAGAGATATGCGGACCCAGTACTTC.